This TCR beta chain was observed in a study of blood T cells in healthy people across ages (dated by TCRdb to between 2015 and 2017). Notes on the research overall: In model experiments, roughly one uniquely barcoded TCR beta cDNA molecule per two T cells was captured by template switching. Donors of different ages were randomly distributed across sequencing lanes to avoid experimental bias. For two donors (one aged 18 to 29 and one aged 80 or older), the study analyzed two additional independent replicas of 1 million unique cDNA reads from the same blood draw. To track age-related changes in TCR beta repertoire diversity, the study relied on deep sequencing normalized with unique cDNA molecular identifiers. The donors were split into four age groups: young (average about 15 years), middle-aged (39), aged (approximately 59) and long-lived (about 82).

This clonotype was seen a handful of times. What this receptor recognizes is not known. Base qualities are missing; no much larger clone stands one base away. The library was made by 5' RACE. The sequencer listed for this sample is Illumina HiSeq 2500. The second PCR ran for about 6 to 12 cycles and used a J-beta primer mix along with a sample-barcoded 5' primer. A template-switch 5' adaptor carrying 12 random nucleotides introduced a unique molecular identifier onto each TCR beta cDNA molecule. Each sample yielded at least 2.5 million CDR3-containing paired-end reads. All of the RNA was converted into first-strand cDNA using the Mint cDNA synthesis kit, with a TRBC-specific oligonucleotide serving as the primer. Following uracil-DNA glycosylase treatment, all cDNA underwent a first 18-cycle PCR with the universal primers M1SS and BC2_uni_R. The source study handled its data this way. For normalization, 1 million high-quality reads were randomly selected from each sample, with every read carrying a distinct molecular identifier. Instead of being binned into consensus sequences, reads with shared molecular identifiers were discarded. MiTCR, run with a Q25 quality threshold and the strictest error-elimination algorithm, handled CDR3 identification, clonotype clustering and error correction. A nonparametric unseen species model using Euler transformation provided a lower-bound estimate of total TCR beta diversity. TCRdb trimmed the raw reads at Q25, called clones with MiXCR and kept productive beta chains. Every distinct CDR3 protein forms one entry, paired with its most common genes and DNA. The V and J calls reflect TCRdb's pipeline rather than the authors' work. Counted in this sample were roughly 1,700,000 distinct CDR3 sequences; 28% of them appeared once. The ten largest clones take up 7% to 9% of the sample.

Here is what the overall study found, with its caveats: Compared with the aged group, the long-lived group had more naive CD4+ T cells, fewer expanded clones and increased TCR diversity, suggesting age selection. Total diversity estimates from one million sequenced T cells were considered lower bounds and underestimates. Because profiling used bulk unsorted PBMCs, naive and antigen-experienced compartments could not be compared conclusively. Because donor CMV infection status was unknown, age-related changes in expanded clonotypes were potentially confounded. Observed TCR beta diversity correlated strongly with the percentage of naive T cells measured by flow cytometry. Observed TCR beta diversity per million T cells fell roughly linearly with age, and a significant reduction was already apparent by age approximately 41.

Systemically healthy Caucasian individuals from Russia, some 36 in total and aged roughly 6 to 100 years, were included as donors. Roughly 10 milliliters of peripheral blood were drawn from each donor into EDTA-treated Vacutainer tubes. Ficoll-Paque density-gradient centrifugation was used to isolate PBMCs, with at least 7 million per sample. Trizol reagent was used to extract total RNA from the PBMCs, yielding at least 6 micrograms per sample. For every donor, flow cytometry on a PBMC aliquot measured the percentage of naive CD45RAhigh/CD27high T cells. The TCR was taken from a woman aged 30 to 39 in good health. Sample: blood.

The DNA is as follows: TGCGCCAGCACCCCTTGGGAAGTCAGCAACAATGAGCAGTTCTTC. Its coded protein is CASTPWEVSNNEQFF. The chain was built from TRBV5-1 and TRBJ2-1, with no reliable assignment of the D segment. The trim is 6 bases for V and 5 bases for J, with a gap of 18 bases between the germline ends. The CDR3 sequence holds 15 residues, the cysteine and phenylalanine included. Only CDR3 DNA remains: 45 bases, in frame from the first base. Per the germline V gene, SGHRS is the CDR1 and YFSETQ is the CDR2.